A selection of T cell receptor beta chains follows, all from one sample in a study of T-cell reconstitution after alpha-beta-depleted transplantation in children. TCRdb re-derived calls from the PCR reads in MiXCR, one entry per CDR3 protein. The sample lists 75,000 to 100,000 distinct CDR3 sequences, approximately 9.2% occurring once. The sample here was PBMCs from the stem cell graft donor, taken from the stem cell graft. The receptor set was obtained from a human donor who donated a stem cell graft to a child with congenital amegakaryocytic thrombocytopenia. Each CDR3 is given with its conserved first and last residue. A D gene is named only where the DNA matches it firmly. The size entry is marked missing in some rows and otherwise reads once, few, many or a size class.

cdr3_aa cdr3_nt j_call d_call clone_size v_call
CASRKGGPGTEAFF TGCGCCAGCAGAAAGGGAGGCCCAGGGACTGAAGCTTTCTTT TRBJ1-1 . . TRBV10-1
CASSGGGGEFRSGNTIYF TGTGCCAGCAGCGGGGGCGGCGGGGAGTTCCGCTCTGGAAACACCATATATTTT TRBJ1-3 . many TRBV7-9
CASSTGSQETQYF TGTGCCAGCAGTACCGGGAGCCAAGAGACCCAGTACTTC TRBJ2-5 . many TRBV12-3/TRBV12-4
CASSLGPLTGYTF TGTGCCAGCAGCCTGGGACCCCTCACGGGCTACACCTTC TRBJ1-2 . many TRBV12-3/TRBV12-4
CASSLPAGGQETQYF TGTGCCAGCAGCTTACCAGCGGGGGGGCAAGAGACCCAGTACTTC TRBJ2-5 TRBD2 many TRBV7-2
CASSQGQGRGNTIYF TGTGCCAGCAGCCAAGGCCAGGGTCGAGGAAACACCATATATTTT TRBJ1-3 . . TRBV3-1
CASSSRTANTGELFF TGTGCCAGCAGCTCTCGGACAGCGAACACCGGGGAGCTGTTTTTT TRBJ2-2 . many TRBV7-7
CASSVGTRLAKNIQYF TGTGCCAGCAGCGTCGGGACCAGGCTAGCCAAAAACATTCAGTACTTC TRBJ2-4 . many TRBV7-2
CASSLGQSTDTQYF TGCGCCAGCAGCCTGGGACAGTCCACAGATACGCAGTATTTT TRBJ2-3 TRBD1 many TRBV5-1
CSARDPSASGGGSETQYF TGCAGTGCTAGAGATCCGTCGGCTAGCGGGGGGGGATCGGAGACCCAGTACTTC TRBJ2-5 TRBD2 many TRBV20-1
CASSLEGRGGDTQYF TGCGCCAGCAGCTTGGAAGGTCGGGGAGGGGATACGCAGTATTTT TRBJ2-3 TRBD2 many TRBV5-1
CATAFGVEETQYF TGTGCCACCGCATTCGGGGTTGAGGAGACCCAGTACTTC TRBJ2-5 . many TRBV12-3/TRBV12-4
CSVDVGPSSGNTIYF TGCAGCGTTGATGTGGGACCCAGCTCTGGAAACACCATATATTTT TRBJ1-3 . many TRBV29-1
CASRPSGQGGSPLHF TGTGCCAGCAGACCCTCCGGACAGGGAGGTTCACCCCTCCACTTT TRBJ1-6 TRBD1 many TRBV28
CASSYSTSTDTQYF TGTGCCAGCAGTTACTCTACTTCCACAGATACGCAGTATTTT TRBJ2-3 . few TRBV6-5
CASSQAGTLIGETQYF TGCGCCAGCAGCCAAGCCGGAACCTTAATAGGGGAGACCCAGTACTTC TRBJ2-5 . many TRBV4-1